Below, 10 T cell receptor beta chains from the same sample are listed, as sequenced in a study of control samples from healthy donors and cancer patients. The repertoire was sequenced with immunoSEQ multiplex PCR; TCRdb's copy has only in-frame clones and lacks some. Of 140,000 or so clones listed, 75% to 90% are singletons. Sequencing was performed on blood. Receptor source: a man aged 25 to 40 in good health.

This clone appeared a few times. The genes are TRBV14 and TRBJ2-2; D possibly matches TRBD1 or TRBD2 (6 bases each). The CDR3 is made up of 14 amino acids. Germline CDR1 and CDR2: SGHDN and FVKESK. The germline V and J ends were trimmed by 5 bases and 7 bases, with 14 bases remaining between them. The CDR3 DNA reads TGTGCCAGCAGCAGAGGGGGGATGAGCGGGGAGCTGTTTTTT. This encodes CASSRGGMSGELFF.

On this clone itself: Other DNA sequences in the same sample also yield this CDR3. The chain joins TRBV18 to TRBJ2-7; D is undetermined. V was pared by 0 bases and J by 3 bases, with 6 bases between. Germline V gives CDR1 KGHSH, CDR2 LQKENI. The CDR3 covers 13 residues. The CDR3 nucleotides read TGTGCCAGCTCACCACCAGCGAGCTACGAGCAGTACTTC. Translating it yields CASSPPASYEQYF.

The chain couples TRBV10-3 to TRBJ2-1; the D is unclear. The length of the CDR3 is 11 residues. CDR1 ENHRY and CDR2 SYGVKD come from the germline V gene. The V end lost 10 bases, the J end lost 6 bases, and 10 bases lay between the germline ends. CDR3 loop: CASGWSNEQFF. The CDR3 region has the DNA TGTGCCAGCGGTTGGAGCAATGAGCAGTTCTTC.

This chain connects TRBV19 to TRBJ2-4; D gene unclear. This CDR3 contains 17 residues. Per the germline V gene, CDR1 is LNHDA and CDR2 is SQIVND (reference sequence). V was cut by 3 bases and J by 1 base, with 16 bases left in between. The CDR3 is CASSIWYRGSAKNIQYF. The CDR3 nucleotides are TGTGCCAGTAGTATTTGGTATCGTGGGTCCGCCAAAAACATTCAGTACTTC.

The chain joins TRBV7-9 to TRBJ1-2, with D hard to call. V dropped 4 bases and J dropped 5 bases, with 8 bases sitting between them. The length of the CDR3 is 12 residues. In germline, CDR1 is SEHNR, CDR2 FQNEAQ (reference sequence). CDR3 amino acids: CASSSIQYGYTF. The CDR3 DNA is TGTGCCAGCAGCTCGATCCAGTATGGCTACACCTTC.

This clone was detected once. This rearrangement joins TRBV2 to TRBJ2-2; D remains unclear. CDR3 length: 12 amino acids. Trimming took off 4 bases at V and 4 bases at J, with 4 bases between the two ends. In germline, CDR1 is SNHLY, CDR2 FYNNEI. CDR3 amino acids: CASSGSTGELFF. The DNA for the CDR3 is TGTGCCAGCAGTGGTAGCACCGGGGAGCTGTTTTTT.

The V gene is TRBV18, the J gene TRBJ2-5, with D unclear. Trimming pared 2 bases from V and 5 bases from J, leaving 9 bases between. The CDR3 sequence is 13 residues long. Germline V gene sequence: CDR1 KGHSH, CDR2 LQKENI. The CDR3 protein is CASSPGPPETQYF. The DNA of the CDR3 is TGTGCCAGCTCACCAGGTCCCCCGGAGACCCAGTACTTC. Combining the CDR3 with reference TRBV18 and TRBJ2-5 gives the whole variable domain NAGVMQNPRHLVRRRGQEARLRCSPMKGHSHVYWYRQLPEEGLKFMVYLQKENIIDESGMPKERFSAEFPKEGPSILRIQQVVRGDSAAYFCASSPGPPETQYFGPGTRLLVL.

This clone is a singleton in its sample. V usage is TRBV27 and J usage is TRBJ2-7; TRBD2 might be the D (7 bases). Per the germline V gene, CDR1 is MNHEY and CDR2 is SMNVEV (reference sequence). This CDR3 is 16 amino acids long. Trimming pared 1 base from V and 4 bases from J, leaving 17 bases between. The CDR3 DNA reads TGTGCCAGCAGTTTATGGGCCCGGGGGGCGAATTACGAGCAGTACTTC. This translates into CASSLWARGANYEQYF.

The chain joins TRBV4-2 to TRBJ1-2; the match to TRBD1 covers 7 bases. Germline trimming cut 1 base from V and 2 bases from J; bases unmatched to any gene: 19. CDR3 size: 20 residues. The germline gives CDR1 LGHNA, CDR2 YNFKEQ. The CDR3 sequence: CASSQVGRGNRGLTNYGYTF. For the CDR3, the DNA is TGTGCCAGCAGCCAAGTCGGGCGCGGGAACAGGGGACTTACCAACTATGGCTACACCTTC.

J is TRBJ2-7 and V is TRBV7-2; 8 nucleotides match TRBD1. J was trimmed by 7 bases and V by 1 base; bases with no gene match: 6. The CDR3 extends over 14 amino acids. Germline V gene lookup returns CDR1 SGHTA and CDR2 FQGNSA. DNA of the CDR3: TGTGCCAGCAGCTTAGATGGACAGGGTGTTGAGCAGTACTTC. This translates into CASSLDGQGVEQYF.